These 10 T cell receptor beta chains were all obtained from the same sample, sequenced in a study of technical replicates of blood from a handful of donors. TCRdb's table, derived via immunoSEQ multiplex PCR, lists solely in-frame clones and lacks some. The data contain tens of thousands of clones, roughly nine tenths of them singletons. Material: T cells isolated from PBMCs. These receptors all come from a human donor in good health.

V gene TRBV11-2 combines with J gene TRBJ2-7, with D perhaps matching TRBD1 (6 bases). The CDR3 runs to 15 residues. Germline V gives CDR1 SGHAT, CDR2 FQNNGV. V lost 0 bases to trimming and J lost 0 bases, with 9 bases between them. The CDR3 here is CASSLDGDNSYEQYF. The CDR3 DNA is TGTGCCAGCAGCTTAGACGGGGACAACTCCTACGAGCAGTACTTC.

This clone was recorded many times. The chain employs TRBV7-3 and TRBJ2-2, with D perhaps TRBD2 (6 bases). V gave up 1 base and J gave up 6 bases, with 15 bases separating them. Germline assignment: CDR1 SGHTA and CDR2 FQGTGA. The CDR3 contains 16 residues. The CDR3 DNA reads as TGTGCCAGCAGCTTAAACTCGGCGGGGAAAGCCGGGGAGCTGTTTTTT. This encodes CASSLNSAGKAGELFF.

The V call is TRBV27, the J call TRBJ2-5; TRBD2 matches 9 bases. The CDR3 totals 15 residues. Germline CDR1 and CDR2: MNHEY and SMNVEV (reference sequence). The ends lost 4 bases at V and 1 base at J; junction bases unmatched: 4. DNA for the CDR3: TGTGCCAGCAGTTCTAGCGGGGTAGGCCAAGAGACCCAGTACTTC. It specifies CASSSSGVGQETQYF.

The chain joins TRBV6-5 to TRBJ1-1, with a weak D call TRBD1 (6 bases). The CDR3 sequence is 14 residues long. Germline loops: CDR1 MNHEY, CDR2 SVGAGI. The V end lost 4 bases, the J end lost 3 bases, and 12 bases lay between the germline ends. CDR3 loop: CASSSLDRYTEAFF. The CDR3 bases are TGTGCCAGCAGTTCTTTGGACAGATACACTGAAGCTTTCTTT.

The rearrangement joins TRBV6-5 to TRBJ2-1; the match to TRBD2 covers 12 bases. The CDR3 loop spans 15 amino acids. V lost 6 bases and J lost 7; bases outside the gene matches: 7. Germline CDR1 is MNHEY and CDR2 is SVGAGI. CDR3 coding DNA: TGTGCCAGCAGCTACCTAGCGGGGGGGCAGAATGAGCAGTTCTTC. Its translation is CASSYLAGGQNEQFF.

The chain uses TRBV19 and TRBJ1-2, with 7 positions matching TRBD1. The CDR3 contains 13 residues. Germline assignment: CDR1 LNHDA and CDR2 SQIVND (reference sequence). With 7 bases clipped from V and 4 bases from J, the junction kept 6 bases outside the gene matches. The CDR3 sequence is CASTLAGGYGYTF. The CDR3 nucleotides are TGTGCCAGTACCCTGGCAGGGGGCTATGGCTACACCTTC.

The chain uses TRBV9 and TRBJ1-1; D remains ambiguous. The CDR3 runs 11 residues. The germline CDR1 and CDR2 sequences are SGDLS and YYNGEE. V lost 4 bases, J lost 5 bases, and 6 bases lay in between. The CDR3 region is CASSPGTEAFF. The CDR3 coding sequence is TGTGCCAGCAGCCCAGGAACTGAAGCTTTCTTT.

The rearrangement joins TRBV7-9 to TRBJ2-3, with TRBD2 identical over 7 bases. The CDR3 is 16 amino acids. Germline lookup yields CDR1 SEHNR and CDR2 FQNEAQ (reference sequence). V shed 5 bases, J shed 5 bases, and the junction held 13 bases outside the gene matches. The CDR3 coding sequence is TGTGCCAGCAGCCCTTCCGGGGAGGGGCGTATAGATACGCAGTATTTT. Translated, it gives CASSPSGEGRIDTQYF.

The gene calls are TRBV10-3 and TRBJ2-7, with TRBD1 identical over 9 bases. CDR1 and CDR2 from the germline V gene are ENHRY and SYGVKD. The CDR3 covers 18 residues. The V and J ends lost 3 bases and 3 bases, in that order; junction bases with no gene match: 15. Here the CDR3 DNA reads TGTGCCATCAGTGAACAGGGGGCCGGTAGTTTTAATAGCTACGAGCAGTACTTC. Translating gives CAISEQGAGSFNSYEQYF.

The V call is TRBV28, the J call TRBJ2-2; 8 nucleotides match TRBD1. V lost 8 bases, J lost 1 base, and 6 bases stayed unmatched. Germline lookup yields CDR1 MDHEN and CDR2 SYDVKM. This CDR3 region has 15 residues. CDR3 DNA sequence: TGTGCCAGCGATCAGGACAGGGAGAACACCGGGGAGCTGTTTTTT. It is translated as CASDQDRENTGELFF.